This TCR beta chain was captured by sequencing in a study of human T cells and chemical hapten exposure. Indicated time point: patch test 1, 2 weeks after DPC sensitization. Treatment defined: therapeutic diphenylcyclopropenone sensitization with weekly scalp DPC. The germline V gene encodes CDR1 SGHTA and CDR2 FQGNSA. V lost 5 bases, J lost 4 bases, and 10 bases lay in between. CDR3 length: 13 residues. TCRdb itself ran the RACE reads through MiXCR, one entry per CDR3 protein. The data show approximately 400,000 distinct CDR3 sequences, roughly 4.8% seen once. This clonotype was obtained from a woman aged 45 to 65 with alopecia areata. Some clones in this sample may be carry-over from other donors' samples. The sequenced sample was whole blood, obtained in connection with sensitization to the hapten diphenylcyclopropenone (DPC). The chain joins TRBV7-2 to TRBJ2-3; TRBD1 might be the D (6 bases). Written as DNA, the CDR3 is TGTGCCAGCAGCCAACAGGGATCAGATACGCAGTATTTT. Its protein product is CASSQQGSDTQYF.